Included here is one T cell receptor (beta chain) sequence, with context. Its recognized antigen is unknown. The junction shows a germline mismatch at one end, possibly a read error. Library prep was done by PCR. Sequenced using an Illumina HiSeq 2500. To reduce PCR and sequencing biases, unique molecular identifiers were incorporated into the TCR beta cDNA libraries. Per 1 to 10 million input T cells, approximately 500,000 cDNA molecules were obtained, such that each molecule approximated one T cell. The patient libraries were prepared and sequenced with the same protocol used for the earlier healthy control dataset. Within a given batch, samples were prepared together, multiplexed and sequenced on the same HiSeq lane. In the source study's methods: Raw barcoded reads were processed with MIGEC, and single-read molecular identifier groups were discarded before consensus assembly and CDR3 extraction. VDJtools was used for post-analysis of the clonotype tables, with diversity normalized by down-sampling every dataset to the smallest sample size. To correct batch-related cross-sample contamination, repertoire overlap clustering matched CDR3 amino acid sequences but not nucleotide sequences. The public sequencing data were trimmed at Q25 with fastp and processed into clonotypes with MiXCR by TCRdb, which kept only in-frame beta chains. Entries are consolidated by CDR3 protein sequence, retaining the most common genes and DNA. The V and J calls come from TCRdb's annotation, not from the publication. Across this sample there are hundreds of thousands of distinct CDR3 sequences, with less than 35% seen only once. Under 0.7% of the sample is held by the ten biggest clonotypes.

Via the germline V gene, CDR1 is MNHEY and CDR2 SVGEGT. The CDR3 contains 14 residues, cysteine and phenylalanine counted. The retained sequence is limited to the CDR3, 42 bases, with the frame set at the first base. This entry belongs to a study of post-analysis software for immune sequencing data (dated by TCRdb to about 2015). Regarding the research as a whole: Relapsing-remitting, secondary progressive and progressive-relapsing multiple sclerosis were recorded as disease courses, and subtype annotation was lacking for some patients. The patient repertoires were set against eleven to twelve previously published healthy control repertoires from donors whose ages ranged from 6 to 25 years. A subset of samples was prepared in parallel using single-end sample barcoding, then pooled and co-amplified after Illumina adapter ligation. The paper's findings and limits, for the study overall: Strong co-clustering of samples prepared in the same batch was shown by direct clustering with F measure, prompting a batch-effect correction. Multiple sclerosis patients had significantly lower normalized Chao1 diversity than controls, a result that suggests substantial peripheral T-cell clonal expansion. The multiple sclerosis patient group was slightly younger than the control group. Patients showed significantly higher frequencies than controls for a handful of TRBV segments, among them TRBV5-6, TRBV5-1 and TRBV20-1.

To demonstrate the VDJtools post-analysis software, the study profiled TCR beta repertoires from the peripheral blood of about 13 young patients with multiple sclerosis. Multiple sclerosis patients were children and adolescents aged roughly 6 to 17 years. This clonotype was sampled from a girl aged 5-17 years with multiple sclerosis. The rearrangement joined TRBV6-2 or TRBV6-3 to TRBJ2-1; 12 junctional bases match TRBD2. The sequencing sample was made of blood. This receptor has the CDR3 CASSRTSGKNGQFF. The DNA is TGTGCCAGCAGTCGGACTAGCGGGAAGAATGGGCAGTTCTTC.